This T cell receptor (beta chain) originates from a study of siplizumab effects on memory and regulatory T cells. Comment on this clone: The antigen is not known.

Germline CDR1 reads SEHNR; CDR2 reads FQNEAQ (reference sequence). The CDR3 runs 14 residues. The ends were cut back, 5 bases at V and 0 bases at J, with 11 bases in the middle. Roughly 10^5 TCR templates were measured in each sample. TCRdb keeps only in-frame clones here, not all; method: immunoSEQ multiplex PCR. The sample has around 77,000 clones; 91% are singletons. Overall study results and limits: Unstimulated naive T cells seemed to show more diversity than memory cells did, and they also seemed to be among the major contributors to the alloresponse.

The chain uses TRBV7-9 and TRBJ2-7, with D perhaps matching TRBD1 or TRBD2 (5 bases each). Input material: CD8+ T cells sorted from blood. This TCR was sampled from a human donor in good health. In DNA, the CDR3 is TGTGCCAGCAGCCCCCGGGACCCCTCCTACGAGCAGTACTTC. Translated, it gives CASSPRDPSYEQYF. Full variable domain (missing parts from reference TRBV7-9 and TRBJ2-7): DTGVSQNPRHKITKRGQNVTFRCDPISEHNRLYWYRQTLGQGPEFLTYFQNEAQLEKSRLLSDRFSAERPKGSFSTLEIQRTEQGDSAMYLCASSPRDPSYEQYFGPGTRLTVT.